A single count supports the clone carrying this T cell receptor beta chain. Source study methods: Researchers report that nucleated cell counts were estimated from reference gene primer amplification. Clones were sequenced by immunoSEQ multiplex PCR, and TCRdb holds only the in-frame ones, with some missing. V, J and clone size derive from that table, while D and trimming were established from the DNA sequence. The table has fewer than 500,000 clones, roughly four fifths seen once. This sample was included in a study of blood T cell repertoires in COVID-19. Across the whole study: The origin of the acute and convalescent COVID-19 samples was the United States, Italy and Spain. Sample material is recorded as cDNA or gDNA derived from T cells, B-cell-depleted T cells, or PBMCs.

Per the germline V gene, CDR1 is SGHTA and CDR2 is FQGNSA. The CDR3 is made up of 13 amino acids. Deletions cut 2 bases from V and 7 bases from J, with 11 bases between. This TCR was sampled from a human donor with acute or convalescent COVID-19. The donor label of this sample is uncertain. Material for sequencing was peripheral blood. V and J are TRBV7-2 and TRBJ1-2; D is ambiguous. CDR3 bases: TGTGCCAGCAGCTTATTAACAGTCGGTGGCTACACCTTC. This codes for CASSLLTVGGYTF. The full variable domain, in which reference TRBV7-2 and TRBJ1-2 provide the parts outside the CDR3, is GAGVSQSPSNKVTEKGKDVELRCDPISGHTALYWYRQSLGQGLEFLIYFQGNSAPDKSGLPSDRFSAERTGGSVSTLTIQRTQQEDSAVYLCASSLLTVGGYTFGSGTRLTVV.